The present T cell receptor beta chain was sequenced within a study of blood T cell repertoires in COVID-19. Whole-study context: Researchers got acute and convalescent COVID-19 samples from the United States, Italy and Spain. PBMCs, B-cell-depleted T cells, or T cells provided the cDNA or gDNA that made up the material.

Repertoires were generated with immunoSEQ multiplex PCR, while TCRdb's copy carries only in-frame clones and drops some. Among some 70,000 clones listed, under 85% were seen once. This clone has only one observation. The ends were cut back, 4 bases at V and 1 base at J, with 10 bases in the middle. The CDR3 runs to 14 residues. Germline loops: CDR1 MNHEY, CDR2 SMNVEV (reference sequence). The rearrangement uses TRBV27 and TRBJ1-2; D may be TRBD1 (6 bases). Sequenced: peripheral blood. The receptor was derived from a woman aged 50 to 65 with acute or convalescent COVID-19. CDR3 region: CASSSGQRNYGYTF. As DNA, the CDR3 is TGTGCCAGCAGTTCAGGACAGCGTAACTATGGCTACACCTTC.